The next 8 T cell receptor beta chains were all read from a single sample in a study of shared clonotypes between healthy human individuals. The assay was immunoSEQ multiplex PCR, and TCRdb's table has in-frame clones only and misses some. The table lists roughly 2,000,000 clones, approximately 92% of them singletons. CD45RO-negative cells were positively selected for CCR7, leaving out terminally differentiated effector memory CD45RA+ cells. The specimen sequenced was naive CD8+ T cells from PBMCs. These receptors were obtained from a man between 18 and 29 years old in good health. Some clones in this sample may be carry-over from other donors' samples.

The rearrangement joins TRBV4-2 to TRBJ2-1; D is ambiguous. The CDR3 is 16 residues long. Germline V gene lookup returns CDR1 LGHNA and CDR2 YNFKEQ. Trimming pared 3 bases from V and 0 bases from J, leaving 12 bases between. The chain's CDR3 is CASSQELWSSYNEQFF. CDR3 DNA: TGTGCCAGCAGCCAGGAGCTTTGGAGCTCCTACAATGAGCAGTTCTTC.

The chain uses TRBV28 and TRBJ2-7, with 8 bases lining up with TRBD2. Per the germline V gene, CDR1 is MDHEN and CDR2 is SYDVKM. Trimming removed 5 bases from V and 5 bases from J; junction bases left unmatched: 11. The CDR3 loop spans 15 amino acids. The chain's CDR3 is CASSPHTGLADEQYF. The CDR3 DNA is TGTGCCAGCAGTCCCCACACAGGACTAGCCGACGAGCAGTACTTC.

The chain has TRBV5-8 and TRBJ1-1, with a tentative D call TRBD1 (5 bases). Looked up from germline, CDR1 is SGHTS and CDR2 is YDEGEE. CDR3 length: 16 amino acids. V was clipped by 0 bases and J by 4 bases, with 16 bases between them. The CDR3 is CASSLARVSWGTEAFF. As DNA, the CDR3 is TGTGCCAGCAGCTTGGCCAGGGTATCCTGGGGCACTGAAGCTTTCTTT.

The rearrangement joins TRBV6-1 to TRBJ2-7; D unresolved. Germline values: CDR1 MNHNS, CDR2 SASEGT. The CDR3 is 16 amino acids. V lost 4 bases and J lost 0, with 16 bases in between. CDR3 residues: CASSAPLGLSSYEQYF. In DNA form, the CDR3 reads TGTGCCAGCAGTGCCCCTCTAGGTCTCAGCTCCTACGAGCAGTACTTC.

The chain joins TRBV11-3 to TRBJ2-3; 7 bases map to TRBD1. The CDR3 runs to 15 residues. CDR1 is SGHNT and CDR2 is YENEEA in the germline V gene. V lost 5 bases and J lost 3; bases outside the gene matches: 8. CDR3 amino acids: CASSRNRGWTDTQYF. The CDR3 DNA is TGTGCCAGCAGCCGAAACAGGGGATGGACAGATACGCAGTATTTT.

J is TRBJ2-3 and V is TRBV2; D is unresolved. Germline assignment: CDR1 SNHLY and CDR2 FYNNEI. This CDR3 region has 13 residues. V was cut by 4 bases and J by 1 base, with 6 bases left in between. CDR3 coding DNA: TGTGCCAGCAGTGCCGCCCGCACAGATACGCAGTATTTT. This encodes CASSAARTDTQYF.

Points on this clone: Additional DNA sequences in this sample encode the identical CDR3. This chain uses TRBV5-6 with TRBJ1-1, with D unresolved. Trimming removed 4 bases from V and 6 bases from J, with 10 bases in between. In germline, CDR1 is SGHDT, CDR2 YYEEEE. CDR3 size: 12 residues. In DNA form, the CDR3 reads TGTGCCAGCAGCCCTGCGGGTGCTGAAGCTTTCTTT. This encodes CASSPAGAEAFF.

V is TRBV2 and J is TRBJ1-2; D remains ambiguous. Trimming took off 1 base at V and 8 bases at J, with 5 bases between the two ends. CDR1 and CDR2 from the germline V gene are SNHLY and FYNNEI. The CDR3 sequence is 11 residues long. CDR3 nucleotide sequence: TGTGCCAGCAGTGAAGACCGGGGCTACACCTTC. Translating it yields CASSEDRGYTF.